The clone carrying this T cell receptor (beta chain) was counted at least ten times. This record belongs to a study of T-cell reconstitution after alpha-beta-depleted transplantation in children. Preparation of the TCRbeta library was carried out with unique molecular identifiers. TCRdb analysed the PCR reads with MiXCR anew, one entry per CDR3 protein. The sample lists a few hundred thousand distinct CDR3 sequences; around 9.7% were seen once. V lost 4 bases to trimming and J lost 0 bases, with 12 bases between them. Germline CDR1 is MDHEN and CDR2 is SYDVKM. The CDR3 consists of 15 residues. The sequence was collected from a human donor who donated a stem cell graft to a child with SCID. This chain connects TRBV28 to TRBJ1-2; D is unclear. Specimen: PBMCs from the stem cell graft donor, collected from the stem cell graft. The CDR3 sequence is CASSSGPEANYGYTF. The CDR3 DNA is TGTGCCAGCAGTTCCGGGCCCGAAGCTAACTATGGCTACACCTTC.